Each of the 14 T cell receptor beta chains below was sequenced from the same sample in a study of blood T cell repertoires in COVID-19. Clones were sequenced by immunoSEQ multiplex PCR, and TCRdb holds only the in-frame ones, with some missing. This sample has 200,000 to 250,000 clones, with about 80% found just once. The sequenced material came from peripheral blood. These receptor sequences come from an older man with acute or convalescent COVID-19.

The chain is built from TRBV15 and TRBJ2-1; 9 nucleotides line up with TRBD2. V dropped 5 bases and J dropped 7; count of bases not matched to a gene: 3. Germline V lookup: CDR1 LNHNV, CDR2 YYDKDF (reference sequence). CDR3 length equals 13 residues. CDR3 sequence: CATSAGGWNEQFF. For the CDR3, the DNA is TGTGCCACCAGCGCGGGGGGGTGGAATGAGCAGTTCTTC.

The rearrangement uses TRBV7-8 and TRBJ1-6, with 7 bases that match TRBD1. The germline V gene encodes CDR1 SGHVS and CDR2 FQNEAQ. The CDR3 loop spans 15 amino acids. Trimming at V came to 1 base and at J to 6 bases, leaving 3 bases not matched to a gene. For the CDR3, the DNA is TGTGCCAGCAGCTTAGTCGGGACAGCTAATTCACCCCTCCACTTT. Its protein product is CASSLVGTANSPLHF.

The CDR3 DNA sequence: TGTGCCAGCAGCCGCCTCAGGGGGGAGAAACTGTTTTTT. Amino acids: CASSRLRGEKLFF. The chain is built from TRBV3-1 (or the pseudogene TRBV3-2) and TRBJ1-4, with TRBD1 matching over 7 bases. V shed 4 bases, J shed 11 bases, and the junction held 7 bases outside the gene matches. This CDR3 region has 13 residues. Germline CDR1 is LGHDT and CDR2 is YNNKEL (reference sequence).

About this clone itself: The identical CDR3 is also encoded by other nucleotide sequences in the sample. The genes are TRBV9 and TRBJ2-1; D remains ambiguous. Germline V lookup: CDR1 SGDLS, CDR2 YYNGEE. Trimming removed 0 bases from V and 1 base from J, with 11 bases in between. The CDR3 is 16 amino acids. The CDR3 protein is CASSVGQASSYNEQFF. As DNA, the CDR3 is TGTGCCAGCAGCGTAGGTCAAGCGTCATCCTACAATGAGCAGTTCTTC.

The chain carries TRBV5-1 and TRBJ1-1, with TRBD1 identical over 7 bases. The CDR3 length is 15 residues. V lost 0 bases to trimming and J lost 2 bases; unmatched junction nucleotides: 4. CDR1 is SGHRS, CDR2 YFSETQ, per germline. In DNA, the CDR3 is TGCGCCAGCAGCTTGGTACAGGGGCTTAACACTGAAGCTTTCTTT. Protein sequence: CASSLVQGLNTEAFF.

The rearrangement links TRBV6-1 to TRBJ2-7; D call uncertain. The CDR3 has 14 residues. Per the germline V gene, CDR1 is MNHNS and CDR2 is SASEGT. Trimming shortened V by 1 base and J by 5 bases, and 12 bases separated the two germline ends. CDR3 residues: CASSEERYANEQYF. Here the CDR3 DNA reads TGTGCCAGCAGTGAAGAGCGATACGCTAACGAGCAGTACTTC.

This sequence joins TRBV30 and TRBJ1-2, with TRBD1 matching 7 bases. The CDR3 extends over 12 amino acids. The V gene's germline CDR1 is GTSNPN and CDR2 SVGIG (reference sequence). Unmatched junction bases numbered 3, after V lost 1 base and J lost 7 bases. CDR3 coding DNA: TGTGCCTGGAGTGAAGGGGGCTTTGGCTACACCTTC. Protein: CAWSEGGFGYTF.

This clone appeared once. The J gene is TRBJ1-5, the V gene TRBV9; D gene unclear. V lost 2 bases to trimming and J lost 5 bases, with 17 bases between them. CDR1 is SGDLS, CDR2 YYNGEE, per germline. CDR3 length: 16 residues. The CDR3 DNA is TGTGCCAGCAGCGTTTTAGACACCCGGAGGGATCAGCCCCAGCATTTT. Protein product: CASSVLDTRRDQPQHF.

In the case of this clone: Germline and junction disagree at one end, which may indicate a read error. V usage is TRBV5-1 and J usage is TRBJ1-4, with D maybe TRBD1 (5 bases). This CDR3 has 14 residues. Germline CDR1 is SGHRS and CDR2 is YFSETQ. CDR3 in amino acids: CASRLGVFDEKLFF. DNA for the CDR3: TGCGCCAGCCGCTTAGGGGTTTTCGATGAAAAACTGTTTTTT.

The chain joins TRBV10-2 to TRBJ1-4; 8 positions agree with TRBD1. From germline, CDR1 is WSHSY and CDR2 SAAADI. The CDR3 runs to 19 residues. Losses at the gene ends were 6 bases for V and 4 bases for J; bases not matched to a gene: 19. CDR3 DNA sequence: TGCGCCAGCAGAAAATCAGCGAACAGGGGGAGGGGGATTAATGAAAAACTGTTTTTT. Translation: CASRKSANRGRGINEKLFF.

This clone was seen a single time. The chain uses TRBV6-5 and TRBJ1-5; no reliable D call. The CDR3 loop spans 12 amino acids. Deletions cut 7 bases from V and 7 bases from J, with 11 bases between. The germline gives CDR1 MNHEY, CDR2 SVGAGI. The CDR3 DNA reads as TGTGCCAGCACAGAGGGCAGACAGCCCCAGCATTTT. Its translation is CASTEGRQPQHF.

V gene TRBV7-9 combines with J gene TRBJ1-4; 10 nucleotides match TRBD1. The length of the CDR3 is 17 residues. Germline-derived CDR1 and CDR2 are SEHNR and FQNEAQ (reference sequence). With 4 bases clipped from V and 7 bases from J, the junction kept 12 bases outside the gene matches. The CDR3 nucleotides are TGTGCCAGCAGCTGGTCCCGGGACAGGGGAGGTGGTGAAAAACTGTTTTTT. Its translation: CASSWSRDRGGGEKLFF.

The chain couples TRBV19 to TRBJ2-7; D perhaps matches TRBD1 (6 bases). The CDR3 loop spans 14 amino acids. V was cut by 4 bases and J by 3 bases, with 13 bases left in between. Germline assignment: CDR1 LNHDA and CDR2 SQIVND (reference sequence). The CDR3 is CASSTQGQGYEQYF. In DNA form, the CDR3 reads TGTGCCAGTAGTACCCAGGGGCAGGGCTACGAGCAGTACTTC.

The chain links TRBV9 to TRBJ2-1; 8 positions agree with TRBD1. The CDR3 runs to 19 residues. Germline loops: CDR1 SGDLS, CDR2 YYNGEE. Losses at the gene ends were 4 bases for V and 7 bases for J; bases not matched to a gene: 22. The CDR3 loop is CASSPRGQNYETRRNEQFF. The CDR3, as DNA: TGTGCCAGCAGCCCCAGGGGGCAGAATTATGAAACCCGTCGGAATGAGCAGTTCTTC.